These 29 T cell receptor beta chains originate from one sample sequenced in a study of blood T cell repertoires in COVID-19. Profiled with immunoSEQ multiplex PCR; TCRdb holds only in-frame clones, not every one. The table shows 110,000 to 150,000 clones, with approximately 92% occurring only once. The specimen was peripheral blood. The source is a woman aged 55-75 years with active COVID-19.

This clone appeared a single time. V and J are TRBV19 and TRBJ1-2, with 9 bases aligning to TRBD1. Germline V gene data show CDR1 as LNHDA and CDR2 as SQIVND (reference sequence). The CDR3 extends over 17 amino acids. V lost 6 bases, J lost 5 bases, and 16 bases stayed unmatched. This chain's CDR3 is CASSTGTGTGRRYGYTF. The CDR3 DNA is TGTGCCAGTAGCACCGGGACAGGGACAGGGAGAAGGTATGGCTACACCTTC.

This clone showed up just a few times. This chain joins TRBV5-1 and TRBJ2-5; 9 bases fit TRBD2. CDR1 SGHRS and CDR2 YFSETQ come from the germline V gene. V was clipped by 4 bases and J by 5 bases; unmatched bases: 6. This CDR3 has 14 amino acids. DNA of the CDR3: TGCGCCAGCAGCGATAGCGGGGGAATGGAGACCCAGTACTTC. Encoded protein: CASSDSGGMETQYF.

The chain couples TRBV19 to TRBJ1-4, with TRBD1 matching over 7 bases. In germline, CDR1 is LNHDA, CDR2 SQIVND (reference sequence). With V trimmed by 2 bases and J by 10 bases, 7 bases remained unmatched. The CDR3 is 14 amino acids. DNA of the CDR3: TGTGCCAGTAGTATAAACAGGGGAGTCACAAAACTGTTTTTT. It translates to CASSINRGVTKLFF.

The rearrangement links TRBV21-1 to TRBJ1-5; TRBD1, the D gene given by the table, was not confirmed from the DNA. TRBV21-1 is classified as a pseudogene. This CDR3 region has 15 residues. For the CDR3, the DNA is TGTGCCAGCAGCTCCCGGATCAGGGCTAGTCAGCCCCAGCATTTT. It codes for CASSSRIRASQPQHF.

The chain links TRBV11-2 to TRBJ2-7; 7 bases agree with TRBD1. Germline trimming cut 4 bases from V and 0 bases from J; bases unmatched to any gene: 6. The CDR3 has 15 amino acids. Germline assignment: CDR1 SGHAT and CDR2 FQNNGV. The CDR3 nucleotides are TGTGCCAGCAGCTCTTCCGGGACAGACTCCTACGAGCAGTACTTC. Its translation: CASSSSGTDSYEQYF.

V gene TRBV27 combines with J gene TRBJ2-7, with D possibly being TRBD2 (6 bases). V lost 9 bases, J lost 0 bases, and 9 bases lay in between. The V gene's germline CDR1 is MNHEY and CDR2 SMNVEV (reference sequence). The CDR3 has 12 residues. The CDR3 spells CASGGTSYEQYF. The CDR3 DNA sequence: TGTGCCAGTGGCGGGACCTCCTACGAGCAGTACTTC.

This chain links TRBV6-2 or TRBV6-3 with TRBJ2-7, with D unclear. Germline values: CDR1 MNHEY, CDR2 SVGEGT. The CDR3 loop spans 14 amino acids. V shed 0 bases and J shed 6 bases, with 12 bases lying between them. This CDR3 reads CASSYSHRSIEQYF. CDR3 in DNA: TGTGCCAGCAGTTACTCTCATAGATCTATCGAGCAGTACTTC.

The CDR3 sequence is CASSPRHIEQYF. The CDR3 bases are TGTGCCAGCAGCCCGAGACACATCGAGCAGTACTTC. The chain combines TRBV28 with TRBJ2-7, with unresolved D. This CDR3 has 12 residues. V was clipped by 6 bases and J by 6 bases, with 12 bases between them. Germline V lookup: CDR1 MDHEN, CDR2 SYDVKM.

The rearrangement uses TRBV10-3 and TRBJ2-6; 16 bases are shared with TRBD2. The germline V gene encodes CDR1 ENHRY and CDR2 SYGVKD. This CDR3 region has 17 residues. Trimming at V came to 6 bases and at J to 2 bases, leaving 1 base not matched to a gene. CDR3 sequence: CAISGTSGRAGANVLTF. The DNA for the CDR3 is TGTGCCATCAGCGGGACTAGCGGGAGGGCTGGGGCCAACGTCCTGACTTTC.

This clone was seen a single time. The chain couples TRBV4-1 to TRBJ2-7, with 9 bases lining up with TRBD2. V shed 1 base, J shed 5 bases, and the junction held 6 bases outside the gene matches. CDR3 length: 15 residues. CDR1 and CDR2 (germline): MGHRA, YSYEKL. The CDR3: CASSQGIAGANEQYF. The CDR3, as DNA: TGCGCCAGCAGCCAAGGAATAGCGGGAGCAAACGAGCAGTACTTC.

The chain combines TRBV2 with TRBJ2-7; possible D gene TRBD1, 6 bases. The CDR3 length is 16 residues. CDR1 SNHLY and CDR2 FYNNEI come from the germline V gene. V was clipped by 2 bases and J by 3 bases, with 17 bases between them. CDR3 sequence (DNA): TGTGCCAGCAGTGAAACCCCTCCTGGGGGCAACTACGAGCAGTACTTC. Amino acids: CASSETPPGGNYEQYF.

The genes are TRBV6-5 and TRBJ2-1; 7 nucleotides match TRBD2. The CDR3 covers 14 residues. After removal of 8 bases from V and 4 bases from J, the junction contained 8 bases not matched to a gene. Germline CDR1 and CDR2: MNHEY and SVGAGI. The CDR3 sequence is CASAIAGLYNEQFF. In DNA form, the CDR3 reads TGTGCCAGCGCTATAGCGGGCCTATACAATGAGCAGTTCTTC.

This clone was observed a handful of times. This sequence joins TRBV2 and TRBJ2-1; 10 nucleotides align to TRBD2. Germline V gene data show CDR1 as SNHLY and CDR2 as FYNNEI. V shed 3 bases, J shed 8 bases, and the junction held 4 bases outside the gene matches. This CDR3 has 14 amino acids. The CDR3 region is CASSDWTSGDEQFF. The DNA for the CDR3 is TGTGCCAGCAGTGATTGGACTAGCGGAGATGAGCAGTTCTTC.

V and J are TRBV11-2 and TRBJ2-1; D might be TRBD2 (6 bases). The CDR3 extends over 13 amino acids. Trimming took 3 bases from V and 5 from J, leaving 8 bases between them. Germline V gives CDR1 SGHAT, CDR2 FQNNGV. CDR3: CASSLGLNNEQFF. CDR3 coding DNA: TGTGCCAGCAGCTTGGGACTGAACAATGAGCAGTTCTTC. Supplemented by reference TRBV11-2 and TRBJ2-1, the full variable domain reads EAGVAQSPRYKIIEKRQSVAFWCNPISGHATLYWYQQILGQGPKLLIQFQNNGVVDDSQLPKDRFSAERLKGVDSTLKIQPAKLEDSAVYLCASSLGLNNEQFFGPGTRLTVL.

The J gene is TRBJ1-2, the V gene TRBV19; weak D call: TRBD1 (6 bases). This CDR3 contains 13 residues. Germline V lookup: CDR1 LNHDA, CDR2 SQIVND (reference sequence). Trimming took off 7 bases at V and 2 bases at J, with 11 bases between the two ends. CDR3 sequence reads: CASKGQLNYGYTF. Here the CDR3 DNA reads TGTGCCAGTAAAGGACAGTTGAACTATGGCTACACCTTC.

The chain joins TRBV5-1 to TRBJ2-2; 12 bases fit TRBD2. Germline CDR1 is SGHRS and CDR2 is YFSETQ. The CDR3 runs 20 residues. V shed 0 bases and J 6 bases; nucleotides not matched to a gene: 15. This CDR3 is CASSLVGEPRLAGASGELFF. CDR3 sequence (DNA): TGCGCCAGCAGCTTGGTGGGGGAGCCCCGACTAGCGGGAGCTTCCGGGGAGCTGTTTTTT.

The chain employs TRBV6-2 or TRBV6-3 and TRBJ1-5; 11 bases fit TRBD1. From germline, CDR1 is MNHEY and CDR2 SVGEGT. The CDR3 sequence is 16 residues long. V trimming: 3 bases; J trimming: 2 bases; junction bases outside the gene matches: 3. Written as DNA, the CDR3 is TGTGCCAGCAGTTATGGACAGGGGGCGGGCAATCAGCCCCAGCATTTT. As protein: CASSYGQGAGNQPQHF.

V is TRBV7-2 and J is TRBJ2-7, with D unresolved. Per germline, CDR1 SGHTA and CDR2 FQGNSA. The CDR3 runs 11 residues. Trimming stripped 4 bases from V and 6 bases from J, with 7 bases between. CDR3 in DNA: TGTGCCAGCAGCTCCCTGCGCGAGCAGTACTTC. Its protein product is CASSSLREQYF.

This chain links TRBV30 with TRBJ1-6; 11 bases map to TRBD1. Germline V lookup: CDR1 GTSNPN, CDR2 SVGIG (reference sequence). This CDR3 contains 16 residues. The J segment lost 0 bases and the V segment lost 5 bases, leaving 3 bases of the junction unmatched. In DNA form, the CDR3 reads TGTGCCTGGGGGACAGGGGGGATCTCCTATAATTCACCCCTCCACTTT. Translated: CAWGTGGISYNSPLHF.

The rearrangement joins TRBV3-1 (or the pseudogene TRBV3-2) to TRBJ2-5; 10 nucleotides agree with TRBD2. There are 18 residues in the CDR3. CDR1 and CDR2 from the germline V gene are LGHDT and YNNKEL (reference sequence). V shed 0 bases, J shed 0 bases, and the junction held 7 bases outside the gene matches. The CDR3 DNA reads as TGTGCCAGCAGCCAAGAAGGTCTAGCGGGAGCCAACCAAGAGACCCAGTACTTC. It specifies CASSQEGLAGANQETQYF.

The rearrangement joins TRBV16 to TRBJ2-2; the match to TRBD1 covers 8 bases. CDR3 length equals 15 residues. Per germline, CDR1 KGHSY and CDR2 FQNENV. V lost 4 bases and J lost 5; bases outside the gene matches: 6. CDR3 sequence: CASSRWTGLTGELFF. The CDR3, as DNA: TGTGCCAGCAGCCGATGGACAGGGTTGACCGGGGAGCTGTTTTTT.

This chain joins TRBV27 and TRBJ1-1, with D possibly being TRBD1 (6 bases). Germline V lookup: CDR1 MNHEY, CDR2 SMNVEV (reference sequence). V dropped 5 bases and J dropped 0 bases, with 13 bases sitting between them. CDR3 size: 15 residues. The CDR3 protein is CASSPRKGVNTEAFF. Here the CDR3 DNA reads TGTGCCAGCAGTCCCAGGAAGGGGGTGAACACTGAAGCTTTCTTT.

The chain combines TRBV7-9 with TRBJ1-5; possibly TRBD1 for D (5 bases). Germline CDR1 and CDR2: SEHNR and FQNEAQ (reference sequence). This CDR3 comprises 16 residues. V lost 4 bases and J 3 bases, leaving 16 bases between the germline ends. CDR3 protein: CASSSTSGGINQPQHF. CDR3 coding DNA: TGTGCCAGCAGCTCCACGTCGGGGGGGATCAATCAGCCCCAGCATTTT.

The chain has TRBV27 and TRBJ1-5; D ambiguous. CDR1 and CDR2 (germline): MNHEY, SMNVEV (reference sequence). The CDR3 length is 13 residues. V lost 2 bases, J lost 5 bases, and 7 bases lay in between. CDR3 protein: CASSLGPHQPQHF. The CDR3 bases are TGTGCCAGCAGTTTAGGGCCACATCAGCCCCAGCATTTT.

This chain links TRBV7-2 with TRBJ2-7; possible D gene TRBD2, 6 bases. Trimming shortened V by 1 base and J by 1 base, and 14 bases separated the two germline ends. CDR1 and CDR2 (germline): SGHTA, FQGNSA. The length of the CDR3 is 16 residues. The CDR3 here is CASSLVGGAQSYEQYF. DNA for the CDR3: TGTGCCAGCAGCTTAGTTGGCGGGGCCCAATCCTACGAGCAGTACTTC.

V and J are TRBV11-2 and TRBJ2-5, with 8 bases that match TRBD1. Germline-derived CDR1 and CDR2 are SGHAT and FQNNGV. The CDR3 has 16 amino acids. V shed 6 bases, J shed 0 bases, and the junction held 9 bases outside the gene matches. The DNA of the CDR3 is TGTGCCAGCAGGCGGCAGGGGGCTGTCTACCAAGAGACCCAGTACTTC. Protein: CASRRQGAVYQETQYF.

The rearrangement links TRBV5-4 to TRBJ2-2, with D perhaps matching TRBD1 (5 bases). With 1 base removed from V and 7 bases from J, the gap between germline ends came to 23 bases. CDR3 length equals 18 residues. Germline V CDR1 and CDR2: SGHNT, YYREEE (reference sequence). The CDR3 region is CASSLRWSGSVDDGELFF. The CDR3 nucleotides are TGTGCCAGCAGCTTGAGGTGGTCAGGGTCCGTTGATGACGGGGAGCTGTTTTTT.

In nucleotides, the CDR3 is TGTGCCAGCAGTGCCTTAGGACAGGGTAACAGTCAGCCCCAGCATTTT. Amino acid sequence: CASSALGQGNSQPQHF. This chain links TRBV6-1 with TRBJ1-5; 8 positions match TRBD1. The V and J ends lost 4 bases and 6 bases, in that order; junction bases with no gene match: 11. Germline V lookup: CDR1 MNHNS, CDR2 SASEGT. The CDR3 is 16 amino acids.

Here the CDR3 DNA reads TGCAGCGTTGGGAGCACCGGGGAGCTGTTTTTT. Translated: CSVGSTGELFF. V usage is TRBV29-1 and J usage is TRBJ2-2, with D uncertain. Germline-derived CDR1 and CDR2 are SQVTM and ANQGSEA. This CDR3 region has 11 residues. V was pared by 4 bases and J by 4 bases, with 4 bases between.